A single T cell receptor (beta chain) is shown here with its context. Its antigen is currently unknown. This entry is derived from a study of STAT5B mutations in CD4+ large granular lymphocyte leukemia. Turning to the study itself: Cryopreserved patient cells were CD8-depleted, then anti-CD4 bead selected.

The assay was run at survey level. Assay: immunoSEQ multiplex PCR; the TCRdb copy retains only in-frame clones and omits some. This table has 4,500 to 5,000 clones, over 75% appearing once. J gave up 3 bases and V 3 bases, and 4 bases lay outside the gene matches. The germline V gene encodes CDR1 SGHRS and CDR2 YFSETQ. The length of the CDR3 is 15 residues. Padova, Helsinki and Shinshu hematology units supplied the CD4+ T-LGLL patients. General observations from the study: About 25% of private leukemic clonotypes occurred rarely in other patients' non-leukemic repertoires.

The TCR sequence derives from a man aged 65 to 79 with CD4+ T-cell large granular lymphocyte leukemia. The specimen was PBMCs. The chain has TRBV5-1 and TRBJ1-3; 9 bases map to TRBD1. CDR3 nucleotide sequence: TGCGCCAGCAGCTGGGACAGGGCTTTTGGAAACACCATATATTTT. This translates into CASSWDRAFGNTIYF. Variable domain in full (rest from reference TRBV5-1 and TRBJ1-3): KAGVTQTPRYLIKTRGQQVTLSCSPISGHRSVSWYQQTPGQGLQFLFEYFSETQRNKGNFPGRFSGRQFSNSRSEMNVSTLELGDSALYLCASSWDRAFGNTIYFGEGSWLTVV.